What follows are 24 T cell receptor beta chains derived from one specimen sequenced in a study of cytomegalovirus exposure and HLA in healthy donors. PCR involved 60 Vbeta and 13 Jbeta primers. Clones were sequenced by immunoSEQ multiplex PCR, and TCRdb holds only the in-frame ones, with some missing. The repertoire holds roughly 110,000 clones, with around 66% as singletons. Specimen: PBMCs. The receptors stem from a man aged 18 to 29 in good health and CMV-seropositive.

This clone is a singleton in its sample. This sequence joins TRBV5-4 and TRBJ2-5, with no clear D. With 2 bases removed from V and 1 base from J, the gap between germline ends came to 12 bases. CDR3 length: 15 amino acids. Per the germline V gene, CDR1 is SGHNT and CDR2 is YYREEE (reference sequence). The CDR3 DNA follows: TGTGCCAGCAGCTTAGTCCCTAGTGGCCAAGAGACCCAGTACTTC. Amino acids: CASSLVPSGQETQYF.

This clone was seen a handful of times. The CDR3 sequence is CASSLRGQGGEAFF. Here the CDR3 DNA reads TGTGCCAGTAGCCTAAGAGGGCAGGGAGGTGAAGCTTTCTTT. The chain is built from TRBV19 and TRBJ1-1, with a weak D call TRBD1 (5 bases). CDR1 and CDR2 (germline): LNHDA, SQIVND (reference sequence). CDR3 length: 14 residues. V lost 6 bases, J lost 7 bases, and 18 bases lay in between.

This clone was observed once. The chain is built from TRBV5-1 and TRBJ2-2; D ambiguous. This CDR3 spans 13 amino acids. V was clipped by 5 bases and J by 5 bases, with 10 bases between them. CDR1 and CDR2 from the germline V gene are SGHRS and YFSETQ. CDR3 sequence: CASRWLQTGELFF. The CDR3 coding sequence is TGCGCCAGCAGATGGTTACAGACCGGGGAGCTGTTTTTT. The full variable domain, with the rest looked up from reference TRBV5-1 and TRBJ2-2, is KAGVTQTPRYLIKTRGQQVTLSCSPISGHRSVSWYQQTPGQGLQFLFEYFSETQRNKGNFPGRFSGRQFSNSRSEMNVSTLELGDSALYLCASRWLQTGELFFGEGSRLTVL.

The CDR3 sequence: CASSRGTGSNQPQHF. CDR3 nucleotide sequence: TGTGCCAGCTCACGGGGGACAGGGTCAAATCAGCCCCAGCATTTT. This chain connects TRBV18 to TRBJ1-5, with 9 bases aligning to TRBD1. The germline V gene encodes CDR1 KGHSH and CDR2 LQKENI. This CDR3 is 15 amino acids long. The V gene end was trimmed by 4 bases and the J gene end by 4 bases; junction bases not matched to a gene: 5.

This clone was counted only a few times. The chain links TRBV29-1 to TRBJ2-4; 7 bases align to TRBD2. The J segment lost 3 bases and the V segment lost 7 bases, leaving 9 bases of the junction unmatched. The CDR3 runs 14 residues. The V gene's germline CDR1 is SQVTM and CDR2 ANQGSEA. CDR3 protein: CSARFGGSKNIQYF. CDR3 DNA sequence: TGCAGCGCCCGGTTCGGCGGGAGCAAAAACATTCAGTACTTC. Complete variable domain (other parts from reference TRBV29-1 and TRBJ2-4): SAVISQKPSRDICQRGTSLTIQCQVDSQVTMMFWYRQQPGQSLTLIATANQGSEATYESGFVIDKFPISRPNLTFSTLTVSNMSPEDSSIYLCSARFGGSKNIQYFGAGTRLSVL.

V and J are TRBV5-4 and TRBJ2-2; D ambiguous. CDR1 is SGHNT and CDR2 is YYREEE in the germline V gene (reference sequence). The CDR3 totals 12 residues. The germline V and J ends were trimmed by 2 bases and 4 bases, with 3 bases remaining between them. The CDR3 protein is CASSFGTGELFF. The CDR3 DNA reads TGTGCCAGCAGCTTCGGCACCGGGGAGCTGTTTTTT.

This clone was seen only once. The CDR3 nucleotides read TGTGCCAGCAGCTTCATGGGGGCCCCGGAGACCCAGTACTTC. It yields the protein CASSFMGAPETQYF. The gene calls are TRBV7-6 and TRBJ2-5; D possibly corresponds to TRBD1 (6 bases). V was cut by 3 bases and J by 5 bases, with 13 bases left in between. This CDR3 region has 14 residues. In germline, CDR1 is SGHVS, CDR2 FNYEAQ.

The sample holds one count of this clone. This chain joins TRBV5-1 and TRBJ2-2; D may be TRBD1 (8 bases). From germline, CDR1 is SGHRS and CDR2 YFSETQ. Trimming shortened V by 3 bases and J by 4 bases, and 16 bases separated the two germline ends. This CDR3 comprises 16 residues. CDR3 loop: CASSWEGQAATGELFF. In nucleotides, the CDR3 is TGCGCCAGCAGCTGGGAGGGACAGGCGGCCACCGGGGAGCTGTTTTTT.

The rearrangement links TRBV7-9 to TRBJ1-2, with TRBD1 matching over 7 bases. V lost 1 base, J lost 7 bases, and 9 bases stayed unmatched. This CDR3 contains 15 residues. CDR1 SEHNR and CDR2 FQNEAQ come from the germline V gene (reference sequence). This CDR3 reads CASSLVGQHFIGYTF. CDR3 nucleotides: TGTGCCAGCAGCTTAGTGGGACAGCACTTTATTGGCTACACCTTC.

This rearrangement joins TRBV5-1 to TRBJ1-3; D not certain. V lost 3 bases and J 0 bases, leaving 7 bases between the germline ends. There are 14 residues in the CDR3. Germline V gene lookup returns CDR1 SGHRS and CDR2 YFSETQ. The CDR3 loop is CASSSGSSGNTIYF. As DNA, the CDR3 is TGCGCCAGCAGCTCGGGTTCCTCTGGAAACACCATATATTTT.

V usage is TRBV7-3 and J usage is TRBJ2-1, with D maybe TRBD2 (5 bases). This CDR3 spans 16 amino acids. Trimming cost V 0 bases and J 4 bases, with 13 bases left between them. Per the germline V gene, CDR1 is SGHTA and CDR2 is FQGTGA. The CDR3 DNA reads as TGTGCCAGCAGCTTAACTCTATCCGGGGATTACAATGAGCAGTTCTTC. Translating it yields CASSLTLSGDYNEQFF.

The gene calls are TRBV28 and TRBJ1-1; tentatively, D is TRBD1 (5 bases). CDR3 length: 13 amino acids. Trimming took 2 bases from V and 5 from J, leaving 9 bases between them. Germline V CDR1 and CDR2: MDHEN, SYDVKM. The CDR3 nucleotides read TGTGCCAGCAGTTTAAGGGGAAGGACTGAAGCTTTCTTT. As protein: CASSLRGRTEAFF.

In this sample, this clone turned up a few times. The chain is built from TRBV9 and TRBJ1-1; D is unclear. The CDR3 is made up of 13 amino acids. CDR1 and CDR2 (germline): SGDLS, YYNGEE. The germline V and J ends were trimmed by 3 bases and 4 bases, with 10 bases remaining between them. CDR3 nucleotide sequence: TGTGCCAGCAGCGGACTGGTCCTCACTGAAGCTTTCTTT. Amino acid sequence: CASSGLVLTEAFF.

The J gene is TRBJ2-3, the V gene TRBV5-1; TRBD2 aligns across 12 bases. The CDR3 sequence is 16 residues long. V lost 4 bases, J lost 2 bases, and 5 bases stayed unmatched. CDR1 is SGHRS and CDR2 is YFSETQ in the germline V gene. The CDR3 DNA reads as TGCGCCAGCAGCCCCCTAGCGGGGGGGACCACAGATACGCAGTATTTT. Translating it yields CASSPLAGGTTDTQYF. Full variable domain (missing parts from reference TRBV5-1 and TRBJ2-3): KAGVTQTPRYLIKTRGQQVTLSCSPISGHRSVSWYQQTPGQGLQFLFEYFSETQRNKGNFPGRFSGRQFSNSRSEMNVSTLELGDSALYLCASSPLAGGTTDTQYFGPGTRLTVL.

This chain connects TRBV6-6 to TRBJ2-5; 9 bases map to TRBD2. The CDR3 extends over 15 amino acids. V trimming: 6 bases; J trimming: 9 bases; junction bases outside the gene matches: 14. In germline, CDR1 is MNHNY, CDR2 SVGAGI (reference sequence). The DNA for the CDR3 is TGTGCCAGCAGCCCCAGCGGGGGGCCTGGGCGGGCCCAGTACTTC. Translating gives CASSPSGGPGRAQYF.

This chain links TRBV30 with TRBJ1-4; no reliable D call. Trimming cost V 0 bases and J 15 bases, with 17 bases left between them. In germline, CDR1 is GTSNPN, CDR2 SVGIG (reference sequence). CDR3 length: 13 amino acids. CDR3 nucleotide sequence: TGTGCCTGGAGTGTACTCGTTCCCGGGAGGGTGTTTTTT. It codes for CAWSVLVPGRVFF.

The genes are TRBV7-6 and TRBJ2-5; 7 nucleotides line up with TRBD2. Germline V lookup: CDR1 SGHVS, CDR2 FNYEAQ. CDR3 size: 12 residues. V was pared by 3 bases and J by 13 bases, with 8 bases of the junction left unmatched. CDR3 amino acids: CASSFSGTNLYF. Here the CDR3 DNA reads TGTGCCAGCAGCTTCAGCGGGACTAATTTGTACTTC.

The genes are TRBV28 and TRBJ1-5; 9 bases align to TRBD1. Trimming removed 7 bases from V and 5 bases from J; junction bases left unmatched: 6. The CDR3 runs to 14 residues. From germline, CDR1 is MDHEN and CDR2 SYDVKM. CDR3 region: CASTSQGAYQPQHF. DNA of the CDR3: TGTGCCAGCACCTCACAGGGGGCATATCAGCCCCAGCATTTT.

This clone appeared a few times. This chain uses TRBV2 with TRBJ2-4, with 7 positions matching TRBD1. V trimming: 6 bases; J trimming: 6 bases; junction bases outside the gene matches: 8. The CDR3 runs 14 residues. The V gene's germline CDR1 is SNHLY and CDR2 FYNNEI. CDR3 residues: CASRTGSGGNIQYF. The DNA of the CDR3 is TGTGCCAGCAGGACAGGGAGTGGGGGAAACATTCAGTACTTC.

The chain recombines TRBV29-1 with TRBJ2-3; tentatively, D is TRBD1 (5 bases). The CDR3 has 13 residues. Germline V gives CDR1 SQVTM, CDR2 ANQGSEA. Trimming stripped 1 base from V and 2 bases from J, with 7 bases between. This CDR3 reads CSVEGGNTDTQYF. The CDR3 DNA reads as TGCAGCGTTGAAGGGGGCAACACAGATACGCAGTATTTT.

In this sample, this clone turned up a few times. The genes are TRBV2 and TRBJ1-6, with 7 bases fitting TRBD1. Germline trimming cut 3 bases from V and 0 bases from J; bases unmatched to any gene: 2. The CDR3 sequence is 16 residues long. CDR1 SNHLY and CDR2 FYNNEI come from the germline V gene. The CDR3 spells CASSERQGSYNSPLHF. CDR3 DNA: TGTGCCAGCAGTGAGAGACAGGGCTCCTATAATTCACCCCTCCACTTT.

This clone was counted once. The chain links TRBV11-3 to TRBJ2-7; the match to TRBD1 covers 9 bases. The ends lost 4 bases at V and 0 bases at J; junction bases unmatched: 10. The CDR3 extends over 17 amino acids. The V gene's germline CDR1 is SGHNT and CDR2 YENEEA. The CDR3 region has the DNA TGTGCCAGCAGCTCCAAATCGGGACAGGGATACTCCTACGAGCAGTACTTC. Its protein is CASSSKSGQGYSYEQYF.

Only a few counts were recorded for this clone. This rearrangement joins TRBV19 to TRBJ1-3, with 10 bases matching TRBD1. This CDR3 is built from 16 residues. V was pared by 1 base and J by 7 bases, with 7 bases of the junction left unmatched. The germline V gene encodes CDR1 LNHDA and CDR2 SQIVND (reference sequence). The chain's CDR3 is CASSIAATGGWNTIYF. The CDR3, as DNA: TGTGCCAGTAGTATAGCCGCGACAGGGGGCTGGAACACCATATATTTT.

The chain combines TRBV5-1 with TRBJ2-3; TRBD2 matches at 7 bases. V shed 5 bases and J 4 bases; nucleotides not matched to a gene: 13. The CDR3 is 16 residues long. Germline assignment: CDR1 SGHRS and CDR2 YFSETQ. The CDR3 sequence: CASREATSVPSDTQYF. DNA of the CDR3: TGCGCCAGCAGGGAAGCAACTAGCGTGCCTTCAGATACGCAGTATTTT.